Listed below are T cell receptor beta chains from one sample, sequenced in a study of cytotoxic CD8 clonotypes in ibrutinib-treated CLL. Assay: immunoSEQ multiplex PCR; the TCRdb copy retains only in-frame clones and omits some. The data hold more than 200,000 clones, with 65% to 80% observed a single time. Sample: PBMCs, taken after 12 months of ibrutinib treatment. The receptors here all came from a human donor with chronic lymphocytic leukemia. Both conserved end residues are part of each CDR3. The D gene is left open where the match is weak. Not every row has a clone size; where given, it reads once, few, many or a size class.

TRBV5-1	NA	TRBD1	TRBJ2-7	CASSAQTGGGYEQYF	TGCGCCAGCAGCGCCCAGACAGGGGGCGGCTACGAGCAGTACTTC
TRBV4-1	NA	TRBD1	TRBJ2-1	CASSQERDRFYNEQFF	TGCGCCAGCAGCCAAGAAAGGGACAGGTTCTACAATGAGCAGTTCTTC
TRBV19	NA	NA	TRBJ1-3	CATRGFGLRNTIYF	TGTGCCACTAGAGGATTTGGACTTCGAAACACCATATATTTT
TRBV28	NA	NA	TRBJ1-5	CASSTGSSQPQHF	TGTGCCAGCAGTACAGGGAGCAGTCAGCCCCAGCATTTT
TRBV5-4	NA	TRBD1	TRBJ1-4	CASSLDRGYEKLFF	TGTGCCAGCAGCTTGGACAGGGGGTATGAAAAACTGTTTTTT
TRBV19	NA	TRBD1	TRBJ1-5	CASGQGGGNQPQHF	TGTGCCAGTGGACAGGGCGGCGGCAATCAGCCCCAGCATTTT
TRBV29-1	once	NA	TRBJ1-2	CSAKPWAGQDYGYTF	TGCAGCGCGAAGCCCTGGGCGGGTCAGGATTATGGCTACACCTTC
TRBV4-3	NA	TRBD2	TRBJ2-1	CASSLRGGLADNEQFF	TGCGCCAGCAGCCTCCGCGGGGGACTAGCGGACAATGAGCAGTTCTTC
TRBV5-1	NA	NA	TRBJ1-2	CASSFTDTGLSYGYTF	TGCGCCAGCAGCTTTACGGACACCGGACTCTCCTATGGCTACACCTTC
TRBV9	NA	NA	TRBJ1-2	CASSVRDYGYTF	TGTGCCAGCAGCGTAAGAGACTATGGCTACACCTTC
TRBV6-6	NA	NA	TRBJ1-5	CASRGGNQPQHF	TGTGCCAGCAGAGGGGGAAATCAGCCCCAGCATTTT
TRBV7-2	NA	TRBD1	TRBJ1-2	CASSPLGTGVSYGYTF	TGTGCCAGCAGTCCCTTGGGGACAGGGGTGTCCTATGGCTACACCTTC
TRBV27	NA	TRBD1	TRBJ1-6	CASTSPGQGIYSPLHF	TGTGCCAGCACCTCACCGGGACAGGGGATTTATTCACCCCTCCACTTT
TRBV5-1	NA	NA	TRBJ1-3	CASSLSTIVGNTIYF	TGCGCCAGCAGCTTGAGTACCATCGTGGGAAACACCATATATTTT
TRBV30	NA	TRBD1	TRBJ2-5	CAWKGQGQETQYF	TGTGCCTGGAAGGGACAGGGACAAGAGACCCAGTACTTC
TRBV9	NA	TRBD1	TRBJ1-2	CASSVSGRTGDSYGYTF	TGTGCCAGCAGCGTAAGCGGGAGGACAGGGGACAGCTATGGCTACACCTTC
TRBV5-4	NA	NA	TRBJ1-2	CASSLPGINYGYTF	TGTGCCAGCAGCTTGCCAGGGATTAACTATGGCTACACCTTC
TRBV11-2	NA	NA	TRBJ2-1	CASSFGRSSYNEQFF	TGTGCCAGCAGCTTTGGCAGGAGCTCCTACAATGAGCAGTTCTTC
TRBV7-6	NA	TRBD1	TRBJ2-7	CASTAWPGQGAGEQYF	TGTGCCAGCACCGCCTGGCCGGGACAGGGGGCGGGGGAGCAGTACTTC
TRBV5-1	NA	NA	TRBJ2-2	CASSLYTSLGIGELFF	TGCGCCAGCAGCTTGTACACCTCGCTAGGGATCGGGGAGCTGTTTTTT
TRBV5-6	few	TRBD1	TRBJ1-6	CASSLTGNHSPLHF	TGTGCCAGCAGCCTGACAGGGAACCATTCACCCCTCCACTTT
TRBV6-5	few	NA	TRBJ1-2	CASSRLHLTGLGYTF	TGTGCCAGCAGTCGACTCCACTTGACTGGTCTGGGCTACACCTTC
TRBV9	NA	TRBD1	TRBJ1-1	CASSVAPGQEEAFF	TGTGCCAGCAGCGTAGCACCGGGACAGGAGGAAGCTTTCTTT
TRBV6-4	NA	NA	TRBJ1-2	CASSPGLGGYGYTF	TGTGCCAGCAGTCCCGGACTTGGGGGCTATGGCTACACCTTC
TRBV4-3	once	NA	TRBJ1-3	CASSPPGTRGNTIYF	TGCGCCAGCAGCCCCCCCGGGACGAGGGGAAACACCATATATTTT
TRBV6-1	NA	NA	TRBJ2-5	CASTPWPAQETQYF	TGTGCCAGCACCCCCTGGCCAGCTCAAGAGACCCAGTACTTC
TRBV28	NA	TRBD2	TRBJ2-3	CASSPGLAGGNTQYF	TGTGCCAGCAGTCCGGGACTAGCGGGAGGTAATACGCAGTATTTT
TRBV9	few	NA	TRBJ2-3	CASSVGSRTDTQYF	TGTGCCAGCAGCGTTGGGTCGCGCACAGATACGCAGTATTTT
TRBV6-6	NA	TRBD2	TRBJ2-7	CASRRGGKAYEQYF	TGTGCCAGCAGGCGGGGGGGTAAGGCCTACGAGCAGTACTTC
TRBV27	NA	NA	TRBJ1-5	CASSKMSYQPQHF	TGTGCCAGCAGTAAAATGAGTTATCAGCCCCAGCATTTT
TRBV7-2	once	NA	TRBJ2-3	CASSLVNPSTDTQYF	TGTGCCAGCAGCTTAGTCAACCCAAGCACAGATACGCAGTATTTT
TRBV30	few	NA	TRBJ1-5	CAWSLSGASNQPQHF	TGTGCCTGGAGTTTATCGGGGGCGAGCAATCAGCCCCAGCATTTT
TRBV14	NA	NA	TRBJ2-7	CASSNILGASAYEQYF	TGTGCCAGCAGCAACATTCTGGGGGCCAGCGCCTACGAGCAGTACTTC
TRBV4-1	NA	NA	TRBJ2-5	CASSQDKFGVAQYF	TGCGCCAGCAGCCAAGATAAGTTTGGAGTGGCCCAGTACTTC
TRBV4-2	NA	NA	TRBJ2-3	CASSQAQGGLDTQYF	TGTGCCAGCAGCCAAGCGCAGGGGGGACTCGATACGCAGTATTTT
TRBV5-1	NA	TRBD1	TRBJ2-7	CASSQGDRAYEQYF	TGCGCCAGCAGCCAGGGGGACAGGGCCTACGAGCAGTACTTC
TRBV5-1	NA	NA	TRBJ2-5	CASSLDVRETQYF	TGCGCCAGCAGCTTGGACGTGAGAGAGACCCAGTACTTC
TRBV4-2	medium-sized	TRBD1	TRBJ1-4	CASSQDVAQGANEKLFF	TGTGCCAGCAGCCAAGATGTCGCACAGGGGGCTAATGAAAAACTGTTTTTT
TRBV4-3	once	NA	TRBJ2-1	CASSQGGSYNEQFF	TGCGCCAGCAGCCAAGGGGGGTCCTACAATGAGCAGTTCTTC
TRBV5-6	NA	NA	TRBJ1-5	CASSLMSGYSNQPQHF	TGTGCCAGCAGCTTGATGTCAGGGTATAGCAATCAGCCCCAGCATTTT
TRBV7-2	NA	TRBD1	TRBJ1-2	CASSLAGGFNYGYTF	TGTGCCAGCAGCTTGGCAGGGGGCTTTAACTATGGCTACACCTTC
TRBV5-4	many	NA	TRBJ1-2	CASSTVSGHLGYTF	TGTGCCAGCAGCACCGTCTCGGGGCACCTTGGCTACACCTTC
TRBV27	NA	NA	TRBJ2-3	CASRKLAKGRDTQYF	TGTGCCAGCAGGAAACTAGCTAAAGGTCGGGATACGCAGTATTTT
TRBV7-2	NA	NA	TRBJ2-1	CASSLERDNEQFF	TGTGCCAGCAGCTTAGAGAGAGACAATGAGCAGTTCTTC
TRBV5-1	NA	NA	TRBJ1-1	CASSFVPNTEAFF	TGCGCCAGCAGCTTCGTTCCCAACACTGAAGCTTTCTTT
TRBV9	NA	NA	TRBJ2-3	CASSRQQGSTDTQYF	TGTGCCAGCAGCCGACAACAGGGTAGCACAGATACGCAGTATTTT
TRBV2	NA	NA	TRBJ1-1	CASSPDLGAFF	TGTGCCAGCAGTCCCGACCTTGGCGCTTTCTTT
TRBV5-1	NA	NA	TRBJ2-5	CASSSGSGSKETQYF	TGCGCCAGCAGCTCTGGATCGGGATCTAAAGAGACCCAGTACTTC
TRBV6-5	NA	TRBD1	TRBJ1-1	CASRHYRQGHTEAFF	TGTGCCAGCAGACATTACCGACAGGGGCACACTGAAGCTTTCTTT
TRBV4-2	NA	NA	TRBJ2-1	CATARTAESSYNEQFF	TGTGCCACAGCGAGGACGGCGGAAAGCTCCTACAATGAGCAGTTCTTC
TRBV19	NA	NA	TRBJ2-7	CAASLDGGNYEQYF	TGTGCCGCGTCCCTCGACGGCGGGAACTACGAGCAGTACTTC
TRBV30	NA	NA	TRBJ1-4	CAWSENPRGIGEKLFF	TGTGCCTGGAGCGAAAACCCCAGGGGAATAGGTGAAAAACTGTTTTTT
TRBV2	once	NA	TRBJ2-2	CASSLRTQPRPGELFF	TGTGCCAGCAGTCTAAGGACCCAACCAAGGCCCGGGGAGCTGTTTTTT